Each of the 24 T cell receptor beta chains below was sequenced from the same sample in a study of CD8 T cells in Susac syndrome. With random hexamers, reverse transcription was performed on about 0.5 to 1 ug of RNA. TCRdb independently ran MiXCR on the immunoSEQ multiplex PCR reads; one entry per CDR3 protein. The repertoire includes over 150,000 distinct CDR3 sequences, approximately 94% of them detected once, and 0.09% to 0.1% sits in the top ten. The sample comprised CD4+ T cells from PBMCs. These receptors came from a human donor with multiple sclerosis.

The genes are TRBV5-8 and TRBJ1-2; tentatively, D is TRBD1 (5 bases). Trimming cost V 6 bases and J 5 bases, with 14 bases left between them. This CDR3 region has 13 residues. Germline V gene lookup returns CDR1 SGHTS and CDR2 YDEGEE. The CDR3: CASTPRVQYGYTF. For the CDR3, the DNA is TGTGCCAGCACCCCCAGGGTGCAATATGGCTACACCTTC.

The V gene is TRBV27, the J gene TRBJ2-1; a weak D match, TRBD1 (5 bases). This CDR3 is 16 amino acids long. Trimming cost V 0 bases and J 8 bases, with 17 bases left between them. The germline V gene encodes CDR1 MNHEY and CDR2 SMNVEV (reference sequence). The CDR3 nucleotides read TGTGCCAGCAGTTTATCATACAGGCTGGATGGTGATGAGCAGTTCTTC. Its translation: CASSLSYRLDGDEQFF.

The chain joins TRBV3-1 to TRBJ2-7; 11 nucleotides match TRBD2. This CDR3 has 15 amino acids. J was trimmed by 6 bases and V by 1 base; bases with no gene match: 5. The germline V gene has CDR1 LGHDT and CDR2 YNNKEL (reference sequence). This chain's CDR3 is CASSQGGLAGGEQYF. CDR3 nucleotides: TGTGCCAGCAGCCAAGGAGGCCTAGCGGGAGGCGAGCAGTACTTC.

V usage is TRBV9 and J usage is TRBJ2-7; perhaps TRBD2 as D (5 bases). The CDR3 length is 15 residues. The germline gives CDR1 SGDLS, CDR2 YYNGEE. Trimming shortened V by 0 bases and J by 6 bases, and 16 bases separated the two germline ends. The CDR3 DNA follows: TGTGCCAGCAGCGTAGTTGGTAGCCGGGGTGGCGAGCAGTACTTC. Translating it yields CASSVVGSRGGEQYF.

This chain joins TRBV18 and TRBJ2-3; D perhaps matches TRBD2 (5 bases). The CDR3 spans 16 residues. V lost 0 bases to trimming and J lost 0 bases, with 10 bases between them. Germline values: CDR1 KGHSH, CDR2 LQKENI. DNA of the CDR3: TGTGCCAGCTCACCACCGAGCGGCTTGAGCACAGATACGCAGTATTTT. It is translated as CASSPPSGLSTDTQYF.

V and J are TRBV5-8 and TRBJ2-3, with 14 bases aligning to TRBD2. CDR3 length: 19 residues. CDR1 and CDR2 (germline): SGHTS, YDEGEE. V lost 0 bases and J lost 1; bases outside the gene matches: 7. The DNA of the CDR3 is TGTGCCAGCAGCTTGGGACTAGCGGGAGGGCCGATCGGCACAGATACGCAGTATTTT. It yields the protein CASSLGLAGGPIGTDTQYF. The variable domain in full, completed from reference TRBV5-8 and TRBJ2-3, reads EAGVTQSPTHLIKTRGQQATLRCSPISGHTSVYWYQQALGLGLQFLLWYDEGEERNRGNFPPRFSGRQFPNYSSELNVNALELEDSALYLCASSLGLAGGPIGTDTQYFGPGTRLTVL.

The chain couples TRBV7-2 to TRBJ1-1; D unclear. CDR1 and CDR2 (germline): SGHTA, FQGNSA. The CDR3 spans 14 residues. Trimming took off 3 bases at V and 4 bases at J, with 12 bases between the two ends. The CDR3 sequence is CASSFERRPTEAFF. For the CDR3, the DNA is TGTGCCAGCAGCTTCGAAAGGAGGCCCACTGAAGCTTTCTTT.

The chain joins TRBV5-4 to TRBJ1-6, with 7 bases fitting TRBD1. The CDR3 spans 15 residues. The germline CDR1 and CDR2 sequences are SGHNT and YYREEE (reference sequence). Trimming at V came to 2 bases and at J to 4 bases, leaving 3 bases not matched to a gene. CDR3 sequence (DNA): TGTGCCAGCAGCTTTGGGACAGATTATAATTCACCCCTCCACTTT. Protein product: CASSFGTDYNSPLHF.

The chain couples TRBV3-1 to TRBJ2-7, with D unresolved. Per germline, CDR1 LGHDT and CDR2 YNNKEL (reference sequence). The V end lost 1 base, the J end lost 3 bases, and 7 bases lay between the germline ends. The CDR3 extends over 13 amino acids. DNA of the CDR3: TGTGCCAGCAGCCAAGTTGGCCTCTACGAGCAGTACTTC. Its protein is CASSQVGLYEQYF.

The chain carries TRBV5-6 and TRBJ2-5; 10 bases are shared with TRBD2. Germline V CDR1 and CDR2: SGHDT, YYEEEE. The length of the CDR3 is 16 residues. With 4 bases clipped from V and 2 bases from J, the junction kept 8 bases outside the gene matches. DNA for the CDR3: TGTGCCAGCAGCCCCGGGCCTAGCGGGAGACAAGAGACCCAGTACTTC. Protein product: CASSPGPSGRQETQYF.

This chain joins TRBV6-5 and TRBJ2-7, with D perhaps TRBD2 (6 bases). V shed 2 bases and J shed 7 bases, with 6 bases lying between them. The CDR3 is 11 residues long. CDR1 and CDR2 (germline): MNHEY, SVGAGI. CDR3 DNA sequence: TGTGCCAGCAGTTACGGAGGGGAGCAGTACTTC. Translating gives CASSYGGEQYF.

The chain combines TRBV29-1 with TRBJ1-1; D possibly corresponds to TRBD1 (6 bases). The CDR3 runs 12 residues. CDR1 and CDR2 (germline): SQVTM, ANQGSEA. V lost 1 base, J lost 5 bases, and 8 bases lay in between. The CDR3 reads CSVEGQGTEAFF. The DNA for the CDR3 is TGCAGCGTTGAAGGGCAGGGGACTGAAGCTTTCTTT.

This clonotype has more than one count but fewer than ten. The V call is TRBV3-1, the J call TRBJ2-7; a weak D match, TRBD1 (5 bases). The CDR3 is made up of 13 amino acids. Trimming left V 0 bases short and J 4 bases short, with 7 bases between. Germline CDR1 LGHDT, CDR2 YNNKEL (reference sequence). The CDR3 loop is CASSQDRAYEQYF. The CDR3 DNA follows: TGTGCCAGCAGCCAAGACAGGGCGTACGAGCAGTACTTC.

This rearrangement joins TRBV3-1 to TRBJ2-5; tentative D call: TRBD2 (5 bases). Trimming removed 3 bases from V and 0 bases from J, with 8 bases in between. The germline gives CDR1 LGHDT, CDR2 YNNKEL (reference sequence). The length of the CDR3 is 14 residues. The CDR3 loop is CASSQTTNQETQYF. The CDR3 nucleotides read TGTGCCAGCAGCCAGACTACTAACCAAGAGACCCAGTACTTC.

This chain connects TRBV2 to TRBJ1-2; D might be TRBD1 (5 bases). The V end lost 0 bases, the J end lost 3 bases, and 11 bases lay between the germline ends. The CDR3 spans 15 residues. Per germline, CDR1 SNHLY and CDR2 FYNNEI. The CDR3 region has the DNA TGTGCCAGCAGTGAAGCGTCGGGGCGCCACTATGGCTACACCTTC. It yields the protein CASSEASGRHYGYTF.

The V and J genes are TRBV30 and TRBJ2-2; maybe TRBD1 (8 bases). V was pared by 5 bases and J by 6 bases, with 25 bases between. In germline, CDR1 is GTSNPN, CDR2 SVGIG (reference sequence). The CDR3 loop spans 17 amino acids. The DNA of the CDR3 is TGTGCCTGGTCCCGCGGGGGTGGGGCAGGGGGCCCCGGGGAGCTGTTTTTT. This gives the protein CAWSRGGGAGGPGELFF. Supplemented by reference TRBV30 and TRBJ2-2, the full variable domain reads SQTIHQWPATLVQPVGSPLSLECTVEGTSNPNLYWYRQAAGRGLQLLFYSVGIGQISSEVPQNLSASRPQDRQFILSSKKLLLSDSGFYLCAWSRGGGAGGPGELFFGEGSRLTVL.

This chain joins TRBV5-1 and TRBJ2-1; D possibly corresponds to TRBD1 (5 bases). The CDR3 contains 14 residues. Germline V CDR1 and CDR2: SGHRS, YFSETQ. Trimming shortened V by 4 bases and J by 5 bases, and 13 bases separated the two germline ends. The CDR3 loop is CASSHVAGNNEQFF. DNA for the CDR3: TGCGCCAGCAGCCATGTAGCAGGGAACAATGAGCAGTTCTTC.

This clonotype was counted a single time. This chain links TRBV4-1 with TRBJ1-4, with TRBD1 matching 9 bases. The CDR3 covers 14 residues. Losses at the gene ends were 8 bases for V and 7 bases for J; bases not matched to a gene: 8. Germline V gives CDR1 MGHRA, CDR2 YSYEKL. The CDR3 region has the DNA TGCGCCAGCTCGGCTTCGGGACAGGGTGAAAAACTGTTTTTT. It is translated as CASSASGQGEKLFF.

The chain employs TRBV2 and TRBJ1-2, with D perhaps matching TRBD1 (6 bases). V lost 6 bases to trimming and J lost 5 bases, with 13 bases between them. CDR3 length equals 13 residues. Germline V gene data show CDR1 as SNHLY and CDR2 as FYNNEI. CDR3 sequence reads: CASRATGLYGYTF. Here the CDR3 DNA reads TGTGCCAGCAGGGCAACAGGGCTATATGGCTACACCTTC. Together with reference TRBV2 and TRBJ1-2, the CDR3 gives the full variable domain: EPEVTQTPSHQVTQMGQEVILRCVPISNHLYFYWYRQILGQKVEFLVSFYNNEISEKSEIFDDQFSVERPDGSNFTLKIRSTKLEDSAMYFCASRATGLYGYTFGSGTRLTVV.

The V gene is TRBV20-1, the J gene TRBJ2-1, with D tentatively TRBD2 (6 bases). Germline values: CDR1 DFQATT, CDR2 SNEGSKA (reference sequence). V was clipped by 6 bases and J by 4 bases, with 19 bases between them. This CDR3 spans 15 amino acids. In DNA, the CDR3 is TGCAGTGCCCCCTCCCCGCGGGACTCTTACAATGAGCAGTTCTTC. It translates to CSAPSPRDSYNEQFF.

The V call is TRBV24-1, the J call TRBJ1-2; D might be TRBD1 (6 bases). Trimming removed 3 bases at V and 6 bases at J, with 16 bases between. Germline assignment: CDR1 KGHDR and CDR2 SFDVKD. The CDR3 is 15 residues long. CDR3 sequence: CATSDDSQGRDGYTF. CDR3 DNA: TGTGCCACCAGTGATGACTCACAGGGACGCGATGGCTACACCTTC.

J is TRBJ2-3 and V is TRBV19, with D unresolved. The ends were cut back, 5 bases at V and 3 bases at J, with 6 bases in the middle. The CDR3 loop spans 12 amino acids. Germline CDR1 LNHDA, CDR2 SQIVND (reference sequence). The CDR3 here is CASSPETDTQYF. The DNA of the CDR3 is TGTGCCAGTAGTCCTGAAACAGATACGCAGTATTTT.

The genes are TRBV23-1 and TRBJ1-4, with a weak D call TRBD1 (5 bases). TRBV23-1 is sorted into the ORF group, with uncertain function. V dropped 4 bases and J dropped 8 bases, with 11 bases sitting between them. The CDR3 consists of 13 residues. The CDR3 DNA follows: TGCGCCAGCAGTCCCAGGGCGAAGGAAAAACTGTTTTTT. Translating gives CASSPRAKEKLFF.

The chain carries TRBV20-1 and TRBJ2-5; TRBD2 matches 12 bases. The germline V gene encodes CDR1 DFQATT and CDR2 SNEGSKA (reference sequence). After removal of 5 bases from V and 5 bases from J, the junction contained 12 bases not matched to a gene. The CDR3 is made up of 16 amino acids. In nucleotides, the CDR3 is TGCAGTGCTCCTCCCGCTAGCGGGGGGGCGAGGGAGACCCAGTACTTC. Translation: CSAPPASGGARETQYF.